Below, one T cell receptor beta chain is given with its context. Its antigen is not known. Other DNA sequences in the sample encode the same CDR3. The germline V gene has CDR1 SGHTA and CDR2 FQGNSA. There are 14 residues in the CDR3. Deletions cut 1 base from V and 2 bases from J, with 9 bases between. The entry originates in a study of shared clonotypes between healthy human individuals. Measured with immunoSEQ multiplex PCR; TCRdb has only the in-frame clones, and not every one. The profile covers 1,500,000 or so clones, with about 98.5% appearing a single time and about 0.4% taken by the ten largest. The donor population consisted of healthy HIV-negative adults with no recent acute infections or vaccinations. Study-wide results and caveats: Sampling was confined to blood; repertoires within tissues likely differ. The four-donor shared clonotypes exceeded non-shared clonotypes in generation probability, with non-shared ones scoring lower.

The chain links TRBV7-2 to TRBJ2-7, with D hard to call. The sequenced sample consisted of naive CD4+ T cells sorted from blood. Subset noted: CD45RA+ positively selected. The TCR was taken from a man under 40 in good health. CDR3 region: CASSLVEGTYEQYF. The CDR3 DNA is TGTGCCAGCAGCTTAGTCGAAGGGACCTACGAGCAGTACTTC.